This T cell receptor beta chain was identified during a study of blood T cell repertoires in COVID-19. Study details: Acute-phase and convalescent COVID-19 samples originated in the United States, Italy and Spain.

This clone is classed as medium-sized (0.01 to 0.1%). The CDR3 totals 14 residues. CDR1 is SGHRS, CDR2 YFSETQ, per germline. Between the trimmed V and J ends, which lost 6 bases and 6 bases, there was a span of 19 bases. Original analysis: Amplifying reference gene primers gave estimates of nucleated cell counts. The assay was immunoSEQ multiplex PCR, and TCRdb's table has in-frame clones only and misses some. That table gives V, J and clone size, and the DNA gave D and trimming. The sample records under 50,000 clones, 77% being singletons. The chain links TRBV5-1 to TRBJ2-7; a possible D gene is TRBD1 (5 bases). Material for sequencing was peripheral blood. This clonotype originated in a human donor with active or convalescent COVID-19. The donor label of this sample is uncertain. The CDR3 sequence: CASKAAGSPSEQYF. CDR3 DNA sequence: TGCGCCAGCAAGGCGGCAGGGTCTCCAAGCGAGCAGTACTTC.